This T cell receptor (beta chain) stems from a study of T cell changes during pregnancy in multiple sclerosis. Clones were sequenced by immunoSEQ multiplex PCR, and TCRdb holds only the in-frame ones, with some missing. The profile shows 20,000 to 25,000 clones, over 80% of them singletons. The sample consisted of CD8+ T cells from peripheral blood mononuclear cells, taken in the third trimester of pregnancy. The TCR comes from a female donor with multiple sclerosis, enrolled in a pregnancy study.

CDR3 sequence reads: CASSLVQKGNTIYF. The CDR3 coding sequence is TGTGCCAGCAGCTTAGTCCAGAAAGGAAACACCATATATTTT. The rearrangement uses TRBV7-9 and TRBJ1-3; D not certain. The CDR3 has 14 amino acids. V shed 1 base and J shed 4 bases, with 8 bases lying between them. Per the germline V gene, CDR1 is SEHNR and CDR2 is FQNEAQ (reference sequence).